Shown below are 20 T cell receptor beta chains from a single sample sequenced in a study of siplizumab effects on memory and regulatory T cells. The protocol was immunoSEQ multiplex PCR, while the TCRdb copy is restricted to in-frame clones and leaves out a portion. Among 26,000 or so clones listed, roughly 88% were seen once. Sequencing was performed on memory CD4+ T cells sorted from blood. These receptors were collected from a human donor in good health.

The genes are TRBV11-2 and TRBJ2-2; no clear D. The CDR3 covers 14 residues. Germline-derived CDR1 and CDR2 are SGHAT and FQNNGV. Trimming took 1 base from V and 1 from J, leaving 4 bases between them. The CDR3 is CASSLGRNTGELFF. The CDR3 DNA follows: TGTGCCAGCAGCTTAGGACGGAACACCGGGGAGCTGTTTTTT.

Only a few counts were recorded for this clone. The chain is built from TRBV25-1 and TRBJ2-3, with 12 bases lining up with TRBD2. The CDR3 runs to 16 residues. Germline assignment: CDR1 MGHDK and CDR2 SYGVNS. J gave up 6 bases and V 6 bases, and 10 bases lay outside the gene matches. The CDR3 is CASSPTSGGRRDTQYF. The CDR3 region has the DNA TGTGCCAGCAGCCCGACTAGCGGGGGCCGCCGGGATACGCAGTATTTT. Full variable domain (missing parts from reference TRBV25-1 and TRBJ2-3): EADIYQTPRYLVIGTGKKITLECSQTMGHDKMYWYQQDPGMELHLIHYSYGVNSTEKGDLSSESTVSRIRTEHFPLTLESARPSHTSQYLCASSPTSGGRRDTQYFGPGTRLTVL.

The chain employs TRBV4-3 and TRBJ1-4; a possible D gene is TRBD1 (6 bases). The CDR3 contains 15 residues. V lost 0 bases and J 8 bases, leaving 13 bases between the germline ends. Germline V gives CDR1 LGHNA, CDR2 YSLEER. The CDR3 coding sequence is TGCGCCAGCAGCCAAGATCGGGGGGGCGCAGAAAAACTGTTTTTT. Translating gives CASSQDRGGAEKLFF.

The chain recombines TRBV21-1 with TRBJ2-4; TRBD1, as called in the table, went unchecked against the DNA. TRBV21-1 has pseudogene status. The CDR3 has 20 residues. CDR3 sequence: CASSKEGRYRGPWAKNIQYF. The CDR3, as DNA: TGTGCCAGCAGCAAAGAGGGGAGGTACAGGGGGCCGTGGGCCAAAAACATTCAGTACTTC.

The gene calls are TRBV5-1 and TRBJ1-6, with no clear D. V was trimmed by 4 bases and J by 0 bases, leaving 11 bases between them. This CDR3 has 16 amino acids. Germline CDR1 SGHRS, CDR2 YFSETQ. The CDR3 region has the DNA TGCGCCAGCAGCGACGGAGGCAGCTCCTATAATTCACCCCTCCACTTT. Amino acid sequence: CASSDGGSSYNSPLHF.

The chain is built from TRBV5-5 and TRBJ1-4; 9 bases fit TRBD1. Trimming took 3 bases from V and 7 from J; bases not matched to a gene: 10. CDR3 length equals 16 residues. The germline CDR1 and CDR2 sequences are SGHKS and YYEKEE (reference sequence). The CDR3 nucleotides read TGTGCCAGCAGCTCTAACCTAGGACAGGGGAGTGAAAAACTGTTTTTT. Residues: CASSSNLGQGSEKLFF.

In DNA form, the CDR3 reads TGTGCCAGTCTTCCTAGCGGGAGTGCTTACGAGCAGTACTTC. Amino acids: CASLPSGSAYEQYF. The chain couples TRBV2 to TRBJ2-7; 10 bases map to TRBD2. Germline V gene data show CDR1 as SNHLY and CDR2 as FYNNEI. V trimming: 9 bases; J trimming: 4 bases; junction bases outside the gene matches: 9. The CDR3 runs to 14 residues.

This chain joins TRBV6-5 and TRBJ2-2; D not resolved. Germline CDR1 is MNHEY and CDR2 is SVGAGI. Trimming left V 5 bases short and J 7 bases short, with 8 bases between. CDR3 length: 12 amino acids. The CDR3 here is CASSALVGELFF. CDR3 DNA sequence: TGTGCCAGCAGTGCCCTGGTCGGGGAGCTGTTTTTT.

The chain carries TRBV19 and TRBJ1-2; D unresolved. V was clipped by 3 bases and J by 7 bases, with 9 bases between them. Germline V lookup: CDR1 LNHDA, CDR2 SQIVND (reference sequence). The CDR3 contains 12 residues. DNA of the CDR3: TGTGCCAGTAGTATTACTGGAATTGGCTACACCTTC. Its translation is CASSITGIGYTF.

V and J are TRBV18 and TRBJ1-5; 9 bases are a match to TRBD1. The V gene's germline CDR1 is KGHSH and CDR2 LQKENI. The CDR3 is 17 amino acids. Unmatched junction bases numbered 11, after V lost 5 bases and J lost 3 bases. In nucleotides, the CDR3 is TGTGCCAGCTCAGCGCCGGGACAGGGTGTGTTCAATCAGCCCCAGCATTTT. It codes for CASSAPGQGVFNQPQHF.

This chain joins TRBV29-1 and TRBJ2-7; 12 bases are a match to TRBD1. The junction had 5 bases not matched to a gene; V was cut back by 7 bases and J by 4 bases. Germline CDR1 is SQVTM and CDR2 is ANQGSEA. The CDR3 is 13 amino acids. The CDR3 protein is CSAGTGGKYEQYF. CDR3 DNA sequence: TGCAGCGCCGGGACAGGGGGCAAATACGAGCAGTACTTC.

The chain links TRBV27 to TRBJ2-3, with 10 nucleotides matching TRBD2. Trimming at V came to 8 bases and at J to 2 bases, leaving 13 bases not matched to a gene. The CDR3 is made up of 17 amino acids. In germline, CDR1 is MNHEY, CDR2 SMNVEV (reference sequence). CDR3 sequence reads: CASGQQLAGTITDTQYF. The DNA of the CDR3 is TGTGCCAGCGGTCAGCAACTAGCGGGAACAATCACAGATACGCAGTATTTT.

V usage is TRBV19 and J usage is TRBJ2-2; no clear D gene. The V end was cut by 1 base, the J end by 4 bases, with 7 bases between. The length of the CDR3 is 14 residues. Germline values: CDR1 LNHDA, CDR2 SQIVND (reference sequence). This CDR3 is CASSIGVGTGELFF. The CDR3 bases are TGTGCCAGTAGTATAGGGGTAGGCACCGGGGAGCTGTTTTTT.

The V gene is TRBV7-9, the J gene TRBJ1-1, with unresolved D. CDR3 length: 12 amino acids. Trimming cost V 1 base and J 9 bases, with 9 bases left between them. Germline CDR1 SEHNR, CDR2 FQNEAQ (reference sequence). CDR3 sequence (DNA): TGTGCCAGCAGCTTAGAAGTGGTGCAAGCTTTCTTT. This codes for CASSLEVVQAFF.

V and J are TRBV7-2 and TRBJ2-4; D not resolved. The CDR3 has 17 residues. V was shortened by 5 bases and J by 4 bases, with 21 bases between the two germline ends. Germline CDR1 reads SGHTA; CDR2 reads FQGNSA. CDR3 protein: CASSPLTSATLKNIQYF. The CDR3 region has the DNA TGTGCCAGCAGCCCATTGACCTCGGCTACCCTAAAAAACATTCAGTACTTC.

The chain has TRBV19 and TRBJ2-1; D may be TRBD1 (6 bases). CDR1 LNHDA and CDR2 SQIVND come from the germline V gene (reference sequence). This CDR3 has 18 residues. V lost 3 bases and J lost 8, with 26 bases in between. The CDR3 DNA is TGTGCCAGTAGTATGGGCTCAACCGGGACAATCTTAGGGGATGAGCAGTTCTTC. Amino acid sequence: CASSMGSTGTILGDEQFF. The full variable domain, in which reference TRBV19 and TRBJ2-1 provide the parts outside the CDR3, is DGGITQSPKYLFRKEGQNVTLSCEQNLNHDAMYWYRQDPGQGLRLIYYSQIVNDFQKGDIAEGYSVSREKKESFPLTVTSAQKNPTAFYLCASSMGSTGTILGDEQFFGPGTRLTVL.

The V call is TRBV30, the J call TRBJ1-1; TRBD1 is a possible D gene (5 bases). Trimming pared 0 bases from V and 4 bases from J, leaving 12 bases between. The CDR3 totals 14 residues. Germline V gene data show CDR1 as GTSNPN and CDR2 as SVGIG (reference sequence). The CDR3, as DNA: TGTGCCTGGAGTGTACGCAGGGCGGGCACTGAAGCTTTCTTT. Protein sequence: CAWSVRRAGTEAFF. Looking up the rest from reference TRBV30 and TRBJ1-1 gives the full variable domain: SQTIHQWPATLVQPVGSPLSLECTVEGTSNPNLYWYRQAAGRGLQLLFYSVGIGQISSEVPQNLSASRPQDRQFILSSKKLLLSDSGFYLCAWSVRRAGTEAFFGQGTRLTVV.

J is TRBJ2-1 and V is TRBV30; the match to TRBD2 covers 10 bases. Trimming cost V 4 bases and J 4 bases; bases outside gene matches: 4. The CDR3 covers 14 residues. CDR1 is GTSNPN and CDR2 is SVGIG in the germline V gene (reference sequence). CDR3 bases: TGTGCCTGGACGGCTAGCGGGAGATACAATGAGCAGTTCTTC. Its translation is CAWTASGRYNEQFF.

The chain is built from TRBV7-8 and TRBJ1-6, with D possibly matching TRBD1 (6 bases). Per germline, CDR1 SGHVS and CDR2 FQNEAQ. The CDR3 has 14 residues. Trimming stripped 1 base from V and 8 bases from J, with 9 bases between. CDR3 in DNA: TGTGCCAGCAGCTTAGGGACAGAACATTCACCCCTCCACTTT. Protein product: CASSLGTEHSPLHF.

To note about this clone: An end of the junction does not agree with germline; a read error may underlie this. The chain links TRBV19 to TRBJ2-7; the match to TRBD2 covers 8 bases. Germline V gene lookup returns CDR1 LNHDA and CDR2 SQIVND (reference sequence). The CDR3 loop spans 12 amino acids. The CDR3: CASSIDLLAESF. For the CDR3, the DNA is TGTGCCAGTAGTATAGATTTACTAGCGGAAAGCTTC. Based on the CDR3 plus reference TRBV19 and TRBJ2-7, the full variable domain is DGGITQSPKYLFRKEGQNVTLSCEQNLNHDAMYWYRQDPGQGLRLIYYSQIVNDFQKGDIAEGYSVSREKKESFPLTVTSAQKNPTAFYLCASSIDLLAESFGPGTRLTVT.